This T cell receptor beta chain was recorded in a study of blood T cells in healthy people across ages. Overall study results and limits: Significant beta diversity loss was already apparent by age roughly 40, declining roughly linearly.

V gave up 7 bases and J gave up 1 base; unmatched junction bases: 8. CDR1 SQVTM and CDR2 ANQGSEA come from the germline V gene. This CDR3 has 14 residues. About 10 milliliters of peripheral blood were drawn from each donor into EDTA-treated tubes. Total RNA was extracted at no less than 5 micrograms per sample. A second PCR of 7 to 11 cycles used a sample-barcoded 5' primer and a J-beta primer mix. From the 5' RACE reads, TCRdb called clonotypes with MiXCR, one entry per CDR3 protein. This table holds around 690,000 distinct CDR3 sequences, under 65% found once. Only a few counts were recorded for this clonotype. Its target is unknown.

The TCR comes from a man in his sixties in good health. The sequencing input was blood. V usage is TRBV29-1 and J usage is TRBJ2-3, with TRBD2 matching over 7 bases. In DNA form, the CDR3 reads TGCAGCGGTAAGGGCGGGAGCCGCACAGATACGCAGTATTTT. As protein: CSGKGGSRTDTQYF.